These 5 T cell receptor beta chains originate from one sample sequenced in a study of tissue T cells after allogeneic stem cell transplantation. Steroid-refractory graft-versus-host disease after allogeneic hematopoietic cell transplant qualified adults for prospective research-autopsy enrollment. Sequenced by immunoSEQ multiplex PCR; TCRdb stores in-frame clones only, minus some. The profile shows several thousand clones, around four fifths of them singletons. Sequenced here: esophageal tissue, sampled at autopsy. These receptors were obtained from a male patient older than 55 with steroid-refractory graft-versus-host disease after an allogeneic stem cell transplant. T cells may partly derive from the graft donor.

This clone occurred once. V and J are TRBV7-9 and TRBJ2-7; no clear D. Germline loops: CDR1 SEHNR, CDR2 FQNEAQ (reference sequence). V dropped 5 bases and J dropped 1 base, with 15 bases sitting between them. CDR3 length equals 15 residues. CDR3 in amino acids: CASSTGRTVSYEQYF. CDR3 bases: TGTGCCAGCAGCACCGGACGGACCGTGTCCTACGAGCAGTACTTC.

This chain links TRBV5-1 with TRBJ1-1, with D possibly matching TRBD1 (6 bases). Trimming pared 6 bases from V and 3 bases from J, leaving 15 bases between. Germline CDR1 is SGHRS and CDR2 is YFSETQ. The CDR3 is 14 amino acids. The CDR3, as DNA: TGCGCCAGCAACCCTCAGGGGCCGTACACTGAAGCTTTCTTT. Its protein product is CASNPQGPYTEAFF.

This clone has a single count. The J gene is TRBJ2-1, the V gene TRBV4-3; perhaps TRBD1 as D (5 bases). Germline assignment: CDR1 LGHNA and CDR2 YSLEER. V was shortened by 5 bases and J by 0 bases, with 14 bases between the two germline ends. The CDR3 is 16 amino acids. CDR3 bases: TGCGCCAGCAGCAGTGAGACAGTGAGCTCCTACAATGAGCAGTTCTTC. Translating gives CASSSETVSSYNEQFF.

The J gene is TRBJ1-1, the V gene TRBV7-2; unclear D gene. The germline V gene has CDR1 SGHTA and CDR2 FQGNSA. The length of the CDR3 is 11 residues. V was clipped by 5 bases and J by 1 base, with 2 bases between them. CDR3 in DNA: TGTGCCAGCAGCGAGAACACTGAAGCTTTCTTT. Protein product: CASSENTEAFF.

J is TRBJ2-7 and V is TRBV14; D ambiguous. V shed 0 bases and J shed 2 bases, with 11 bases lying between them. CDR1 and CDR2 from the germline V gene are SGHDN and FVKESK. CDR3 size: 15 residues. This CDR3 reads CASSQDGFLTYEQYF. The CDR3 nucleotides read TGTGCCAGCAGCCAAGACGGGTTTTTGACCTACGAGCAGTACTTC.